A single sample is the source of the 25 T cell receptor delta chains below, sequenced in a study of γδ T cells in repeated Plasmodium falciparum infection. TCRdb processed the multiplex PCR reads again with the CATT caller. The repertoire holds over 90,000 delta-chain clones, over 0.75% seen once, with 9.5% to 10% in the top ten. Vgamma9/Vdelta2+ and Vdelta2-negative gammadelta T cells were flow-sorted from PBMC for bulk sequencing. The sample comprised gamma-delta T cells from blood. These receptors came from a pool of human donors (malaria-infected and uninfected, not separated).

On this clone itself: Given a far larger clone just one base away, this is likely a sequencing read error. The sample carries other DNA sequences with the same CDR3. This chain connects TRDV2 to TRDJ1, with TRDD3 as a possible D gene (5 bases). The J gene was not available in TCRdb and was assigned here by matching the DNA to germline segments. Germline CDR1 GEAIGNYY, CDR2 EKD. The CDR3 totals 18 residues. The CDR3 DNA reads as TGTGCCTGTGACGCCGTGGAGGGGACCCCCCCCGACACCGACAAACTCATCTTT. Translating it yields CACDAVEGTPPDTDKLIF.

This clone was picked up a small number of times. It differs at one base from a far larger clone, so likely a read error. The same CDR3 can be traced to other DNA sequences in this sample. V and J are TRDV1 and TRDJ1, with 7 bases fitting TRDD2. TCRdb is silent on the J gene; assignment here came from matching the DNA to germline. The junction had 13 bases not matched to a gene; V was cut back by 4 bases and J by 8 bases. This CDR3 has 15 amino acids. CDR1 and CDR2 from the germline V gene are TSWWSYY and QGS. The CDR3 DNA sequence: TGTGCTCTTGGGGCTGCCTTCCTGTTTCAGGGGAAACTCATCTTT. This sequence encodes CALGAAFLFQGKLIF.

This clone was recorded at least ten times. A far larger clone is a single base away, which makes a read error likely. This specimen includes other DNA sequences encoding the same CDR3. V usage is TRDV2 and J usage is TRDJ1; D is perhaps TRDD3 (6 bases). TCRdb carries no J gene annotation; the J gene was assigned here by matching the DNA with germline. This CDR3 is built from 15 residues. From germline, CDR1 is GEAIGNYY and CDR2 EKD. Trimming took off 3 bases at V and 9 bases at J, with 22 bases between the two ends. As DNA, the CDR3 is TGTGCCTGTGACCCCGTAGGCGGGGATGGGGGCGAACTCATCTTT. Encoded protein: CACDPVGGDGGELIF.

This clone was picked up a small number of times. The mismatch at residue 13 between this DNA's translation and the TCRdb protein of a much larger clone likely reflects a read error; the protein shown is translated from the DNA. This sequence joins TRDV1 and TRDJ1; 11 nucleotides agree with TRDD3. After removal of 5 bases from V and 2 bases from J, the junction contained 19 bases not matched to a gene. In germline, CDR1 is TSWWSYY, CDR2 QGS. This CDR3 is built from 20 residues. The CDR3 here is CALGNFPLDWGIGGTDKLIF. The CDR3 DNA is TGTGCTCTTGGGAACTTCCCCTTAGACTGGGGGATAGGGGGAACCGATAAACTCATCTTT.

In its sample, this clone was seen many times. The protein recorded in TCRdb matches a much larger clone and deviates from this DNA's translation at residue 13, suggesting a read error; the protein here is obtained by translating the DNA. The V gene is TRAV38-2/DV8, the J gene TRDJ1; D might be TRDD3 (5 bases). This CDR3 comprises 16 residues. Germline V gene sequence: CDR1 TSESDYY, CDR2 QEAYKQQN. The CDR3 reads CAYRSAPLSWADRLIF. DNA for the CDR3: TGTGCTTATAGGAGCGCGCCCTTATCCTGGGCCGATAGACTCATCTTT.

About this clone: TCRdb has a much larger clone's protein, which differs at residue 16 from the translation of this DNA, likely because of a read error; what is shown is the protein translated from the DNA. The chain combines TRDV1 with TRDJ1, with 11 nucleotides matching TRDD3. CDR3 length: 20 residues. V shed 0 bases, J shed 6 bases, and the junction held 18 bases outside the gene matches. Germline values: CDR1 TSWWSYY, CDR2 QGS. The CDR3 coding sequence is TGTGCTCTTGGGGAACTATATTGGCGAAAGGAGTACTGGGGGATATATAAACTCATCTTT. This encodes CALGELYWRKEYWGIYKLIF.

By sample fraction, this clone is medium-sized. Other DNA sequences within the sample encode an identical CDR3. This chain uses TRDV1 with TRDJ1; D gene ambiguous. Germline assignment: CDR1 TSWWSYY and CDR2 QGS. The CDR3 spans 15 residues. Trimming stripped 4 bases from V and 7 bases from J, with 19 bases between. The chain's CDR3 is CALGAPFRATFKLIF. For the CDR3, the DNA is TGTGCTCTTGGGGCCCCTTTTCGGGCTACGTTTAAACTCATCTTT.

The table lists this clone with a few counts. TCRdb pairs this DNA with a much larger clone's protein that differs at residue 8, likely a read error; the protein shown was translated from the DNA. CDR3 amino acids: CALGGLTGWGIRVTDKLIF. In DNA form, the CDR3 reads TGTGCTCTTGGAGGCCTGACTGGCTGGGGGATACGCGTAACCGATAAACTCATCTTT. This chain uses TRDV1 with TRDJ1; 12 bases line up with TRDD3. TCRdb offers no J gene call, so here the DNA was matched to germline to obtain one. Germline-derived CDR1 and CDR2 are TSWWSYY and QGS. This CDR3 contains 19 residues. Trimming at V came to 6 bases and at J to 2 bases, leaving 16 bases not matched to a gene.

The sample holds a few counts of this clone. Given a far larger clone just one base away, this is likely a sequencing read error. Different DNA sequences within this sample yield the same CDR3. The gene calls are TRDV2 and TRDJ1; D perhaps matches TRDD2 (9 bases). The J gene was missing in TCRdb and was found by matching the end of the DNA to germline. Per the germline V gene, CDR1 is GEAIGNYY and CDR2 is EKD. This CDR3 has 24 amino acids. Trimming left V 0 bases short and J 1 base short, with 38 bases between. The CDR3 DNA reads as TGTGCCTGTGACACCGTGAAGCTCGGCCTTCCTACAGGAACTGGGGGCTCTCTCACCGATAAACTCATCTTT. Translation: CACDTVKLGLPTGTGGSLTDKLIF.

Notes on this clone: A far bigger clonotype differs at one base, so this is likely a read error. This specimen includes other DNA sequences encoding the same CDR3. J is TRDJ3 and V is TRDV2; 8 bases fit TRDD3. The J gene, not given by TCRdb, was assigned here from a germline match of the nucleotide sequence. Trimming at V came to 2 bases and at J to 0 bases, leaving 8 bases not matched to a gene. This CDR3 comprises 19 residues. In germline, CDR1 is GEAIGNYY, CDR2 EKD. In DNA form, the CDR3 reads TGTGCCTGTGACAGTACTGGGGGGTACGGCTCCTGGGACACCCGACAGATGTTTTTC. Its protein is CACDSTGGYGSWDTRQMFF.

On this clone: The amino acid sequence in TCRdb belongs to a much larger clone and departs from this DNA's translation at residue 9, likely a sequencing read error; the sequence shown is translated from the DNA. This sample also contains other DNA sequences that code for the same CDR3. This chain joins TRDV2 and TRDJ3; a possible D gene is TRDD3 (6 bases). The J gene was missing in TCRdb and was found by matching the end of the DNA to germline. Trimming took off 0 bases at V and 0 bases at J, with 14 bases between the two ends. The CDR3 is 19 amino acids. The germline gives CDR1 GEAIGNYY, CDR2 EKD. The CDR3 bases are TGTGCCTGTGACACCGTTTTGGGGGGTAGCTCCTGGGACACCCGACAGATGTTTTTC. Its translation: CACDTVLGGSSWDTRQMFF.

Concerning this clone itself: TCRdb shows a much larger clone's protein in place of this DNA's translation, and the two differ at residue 5, likely through a read error; the protein shown is translated from the DNA. V usage is TRDV1 and J usage is TRDJ1; 8 bases are a match to TRDD2. TCRdb supplies no J gene; here it was assigned by aligning the nucleotide sequence to germline. Germline V gene lookup returns CDR1 TSWWSYY and CDR2 QGS. The CDR3 loop spans 18 amino acids. Trimming removed 4 bases from V and 10 bases from J; junction bases left unmatched: 23. The CDR3 reads CALGGQGLPTLIPWGLIF. CDR3 in DNA: TGTGCTCTTGGGGGACAGGGACTTCCTACGCTTATCCCCTGGGGACTCATCTTT.

This clone was counted between two and nine times. TCRdb has a much larger clone's protein, which differs at residue 5 from the translation of this DNA, likely because of a read error; what is shown is the protein translated from the DNA. The chain joins TRDV2 to TRDJ1; D gene unclear. Germline assignment: CDR1 GEAIGNYY and CDR2 EKD. The CDR3 spans 16 residues. V shed 3 bases and J shed 0 bases, with 16 bases lying between them. Written as DNA, the CDR3 is TGTGCCTGTGACGCCGTGGGAGGCTTTTACACCGATAAACTCATCTTT. This gives the protein CACDAVGGFYTDKLIF.

Many counts were recorded for this clone. The amino acid sequence in TCRdb belongs to a much larger clone and departs from this DNA's translation at residue 4, likely a sequencing read error; the sequence shown is translated from the DNA. The CDR3 region is CALRECPRGTDKLIF. The CDR3 DNA is TGTGCTCTTAGGGAATGCCCTCGGGGCACCGATAAACTCATCTTT. The gene calls are TRDV1 and TRDJ1; D not certain. CDR3 size: 15 residues. Germline CDR1 reads TSWWSYY; CDR2 reads QGS.

This clone came up a few times. A read error is the likely source, as a far larger clone sits one nucleotide away. Other DNA variants within this sample encode the same CDR3. The rearrangement joins TRDV1 to TRDJ1; TRDD3 agrees at 11 bases. The J gene comes from matching the DNA to germline here; TCRdb lacks it. CDR3 length equals 21 residues. Germline V gene sequence: CDR1 TSWWSYY, CDR2 QGS. In DNA form, the CDR3 reads TGTGCCCTTGGGACTGACCCGGGCCTGCGTTACTGGGGGATAAGGACCGATAAACTCATCTTT. Its protein is CALGTDPGLRYWGIRTDKLIF.

A word on this clone: With a far larger clone one base away, a read error is the likely cause. Other DNA sequences in this sample translate to the same CDR3. The gene calls are TRDV2 and TRDJ1, with 11 bases that match TRDD3. TCRdb does not report a J gene; here it was assigned by matching the DNA to germline references. V shed 2 bases and J 0 bases; nucleotides not matched to a gene: 16. Looked up from germline, CDR1 is GEAIGNYY and CDR2 is EKD. This CDR3 is built from 20 residues. The CDR3 protein is CACDKVSVLGDSPYTDKLIF. In nucleotides, the CDR3 is TGTGCCTGTGACAAGGTCTCGGTACTGGGGGATAGTCCGTACACCGATAAACTCATCTTT.

Points on this clone: A far larger clone is a single base away, which makes a read error likely. The chain is built from TRDV1 and TRDJ1, with 8 bases aligning to TRDD2. Germline matching of the DNA provided the J gene here, since TCRdb leaves it blank. Germline values: CDR1 TSWWSYY, CDR2 QGS. The CDR3 sequence is 33 residues long. The ends lost 2 bases at V and 6 bases at J; junction bases unmatched: 62. The CDR3 reads CALGEDTIENNFLPVYSYESQAAKGFPSNKLIF. Written as DNA, the CDR3 is TGTGCTCTTGGGGAAGATACTATCGAAAACAACTTCCTACCCGTTTACTCCTACGAATCCCAAGCCGCGAAAGGGTTCCCAAGCAATAAACTCATCTTT.

This clone appeared a few times. TCRdb records a much larger clone's protein for this DNA, with a difference at residue 22 that likely arises from a read error; the protein given is the translation of the DNA. V usage is TRDV1 and J usage is TRDJ1; D call uncertain. The CDR3 loop spans 23 amino acids. Germline lookup yields CDR1 TSWWSYY and CDR2 QGS. The CDR3 DNA follows: TGTGCTCTTGGGGAACTAAGTACTTTGACAGTACTCCATGCGCCAATTTACACCGATAAACTCACCTTT. Its protein is CALGELSTLTVLHAPIYTDKLTF.

This clone has just a few counts. A read error likely explains this, since a far larger clone differs by one base. Other DNA sequences in the sample encode the same CDR3. The V and J genes are TRDV2 and TRDJ1, with TRDD3 matching over 7 bases. TCRdb lists no J gene, so it was determined here by aligning the DNA to germline. Germline lookup yields CDR1 GEAIGNYY and CDR2 EKD. The V and J ends lost 2 bases and 3 bases, in that order; junction bases with no gene match: 11. The CDR3 runs 16 residues. The DNA of the CDR3 is TGTGCCTGTGACAAGACTGGGGCCGACGGAGCCGATAAACTCATCTTT. It codes for CACDKTGADGADKLIF.

This clone has a handful of counts. The amino acid sequence in TCRdb belongs to a much larger clone and departs from this DNA's translation at residue 18, likely a sequencing read error; the sequence shown is translated from the DNA. The CDR3 bases are TGTGCTCTTGGGGAACTAGTGGGACCTCTACAATCGTACTGGGATAGGCCGAGGAGCTCCTGGGACACCCGACAGATGTTTTTC. It encodes CALGELVGPLQSYWDRPRSSWDTRQMFF. The chain uses TRDV1 and TRDJ3; a possible D gene is TRDD3 (6 bases). Here the J gene was assigned by germline matching of the DNA, as TCRdb has none. Per germline, CDR1 TSWWSYY and CDR2 QGS. The CDR3 length is 28 residues. V shed 0 bases and J shed 0 bases, with 39 bases lying between them.

The chain employs TRDV2 and TRDJ1, with TRDD3 identical over 11 bases. The J gene, left out of TCRdb, was set here by checking the DNA against germline. Germline lookup yields CDR1 GEAIGNYY and CDR2 EKD. The V gene end was trimmed by 3 bases and the J gene end by 3 bases; junction bases not matched to a gene: 11. CDR3 length: 17 residues. The CDR3 DNA follows: TGTGCCTGTGACCCTTTACTGGGGGATAAGATTTCCGATAAACTCATCTTT. It yields the protein CACDPLLGDKISDKLIF.

On this clone: TCRdb pairs this DNA with a much larger clone's protein that differs at residue 10, likely a read error; the protein shown was translated from the DNA. CDR3 coding DNA: TGTGCCTGTGACAGTCTGAGGGGGACCCCCAGCTCCTGGGACACCCGACAGATGTTTTTC. Amino acid sequence: CACDSLRGTPSSWDTRQMFF. This chain connects TRDV2 to TRDJ3, with D tentatively TRDD3 (6 bases). No J gene was available from TCRdb, and it was assigned here by a germline match of the DNA. Germline lookup yields CDR1 GEAIGNYY and CDR2 EKD. Trimming took 2 bases from V and 0 from J, leaving 19 bases between them. The CDR3 is 20 amino acids.

In regard to this clone: This likely came from a read error, as a far larger clone is one base away. The sample contains more than one DNA sequence encoding this CDR3. The V and J genes are TRDV1 and TRDJ1; 7 bases are a match to TRDD3. The germline V gene encodes CDR1 TSWWSYY and CDR2 QGS. This CDR3 spans 18 amino acids. The CDR3 protein is CALGELDGILPYTDKLIF. CDR3 DNA sequence: TGTGCTCTTGGGGAACTAGATGGGATACTTCCGTACACTGATAAACTCATCTTT.

On this clone: A far larger clone is off by one base, so a read error is likely. Other DNA sequences in this specimen translate into the identical CDR3. The chain is built from TRDV2 and TRDJ1; 9 bases are a match to TRDD3. The J gene is not listed in TCRdb, so it was assigned here from a DNA match to germline. Unmatched junction bases numbered 14, after V lost 0 bases and J lost 1 base. This CDR3 is built from 19 residues. Germline V gene lookup returns CDR1 GEAIGNYY and CDR2 EKD. DNA for the CDR3: TGTGCCTGTGACACCGTATCGGCTGGGGGATTCCTTCCCACCGATAAACTCATCTTT. Translated, it gives CACDTVSAGGFLPTDKLIF.

A word on this clone: TCRdb lists the protein of a much larger clone for this DNA, which differs at residue 6, so this is likely a read error; the protein given here is translated from the DNA itself. The chain carries TRDV1 and TRDJ1, with 8 bases identical to TRDD3. TCRdb gives no J gene; it was assigned here by matching the DNA to germline. Losses at the gene ends were 4 bases for V and 0 bases for J; bases not matched to a gene: 13. Germline CDR1 and CDR2: TSWWSYY and QGS. The CDR3 is made up of 18 amino acids. In DNA form, the CDR3 reads TGTGCTCTTGGGGCCGTTCCCCTGGGGATACCTTACACCGATAAACTCATCTTT. Translated: CALGAVPLGIPYTDKLIF.